Below, 20 T cell receptor beta chains from the same sample are listed, as sequenced in a study of cytomegalovirus exposure and HLA in healthy donors. In the PCR, 60 Vbeta and 13 Jbeta primers were used. TCRdb keeps only in-frame clones here, not all; method: immunoSEQ multiplex PCR. The data show about 190,000 clones, 75% to 85% seen once. Sequencing used PBMCs. The receptors come from a woman younger than 45 in good health and CMV-seropositive.

This chain connects TRBV5-6 to TRBJ1-4; D perhaps matches TRBD1 (5 bases). CDR3 length: 15 residues. Germline CDR1 reads SGHDT; CDR2 reads YYEEEE. V was trimmed by 2 bases and J by 10 bases, leaving 18 bases between them. The CDR3 nucleotides are TGTGCCAGCAGCTTCATCGCCCAGGGAGCGGGAAAACTGTTTTTT. Its protein product is CASSFIAQGAGKLFF. The full variable domain, with the rest looked up from reference TRBV5-6 and TRBJ1-4, is DAGVTQSPTHLIKTRGQQVTLRCSPKSGHDTVSWYQQALGQGPQFIFQYYEEEERQRGNFPDRFSGHQFPNYSSELNVNALLLGDSALYLCASSFIAQGAGKLFFGSGTQLSVL.

The rearrangement links TRBV19 to TRBJ1-1, with a possible D match to TRBD1 (6 bases). The CDR3 is 18 residues long. V was trimmed by 3 bases and J by 3 bases, leaving 23 bases between them. The V gene's germline CDR1 is LNHDA and CDR2 SQIVND (reference sequence). The CDR3 DNA is TGTGCCAGTAGTATTCTTGGCAGGGGAGTCGGTCGGGACACTGAAGCTTTCTTT. Its protein is CASSILGRGVGRDTEAFF.

This clone was found once. The V call is TRBV4-3, the J call TRBJ2-5; D is unclear. Near its end, the DNA agrees better with TRBJ2-7, so the J call may be wrong. The germline CDR1 and CDR2 sequences are LGHNA and YSLEER. The CDR3 extends over 14 amino acids. The CDR3 nucleotides are TGCGCCAGCAGCCAAGATCTTTCCCTGCGCGAGCAGTACTTC. Translation gives CASSQDLSLREQYF.

The chain combines TRBV18 with TRBJ2-7; 12 bases are a match to TRBD1. V was pared by 3 bases and J by 7 bases, with 13 bases of the junction left unmatched. In germline, CDR1 is KGHSH, CDR2 LQKENI. The CDR3 contains 17 residues. The CDR3 spells CASSPLSPGQGAGEQYF. CDR3 sequence (DNA): TGTGCCAGCTCACCGCTCTCTCCGGGACAGGGGGCGGGGGAGCAGTACTTC.

CDR3 sequence (DNA): TGTGCCAGCAGCGTAGGGGGACAGAGGATCGAAAAACTGTTTTTT. This translates into CASSVGGQRIEKLFF. This sequence joins TRBV9 and TRBJ1-4; 7 bases match TRBD1. The ends lost 0 bases at V and 8 bases at J; junction bases unmatched: 7. This CDR3 spans 15 amino acids. Germline lookup yields CDR1 SGDLS and CDR2 YYNGEE.

V gene TRBV4-2 combines with J gene TRBJ2-3; 11 bases agree with TRBD1. Germline values: CDR1 LGHNA, CDR2 YNFKEQ. The CDR3 contains 14 residues. Unmatched junction bases numbered 1, after V lost 3 bases and J lost 5 bases. For the CDR3, the DNA is TGTGCCAGCAGCCAGGGACAGGGGGGAGATACGCAGTATTTT. It specifies CASSQGQGGDTQYF.

The genes are TRBV28 and TRBJ1-5, with unresolved D. The CDR3 length is 14 residues. Between the trimmed V and J ends, which lost 3 bases and 2 bases, there was a span of 8 bases. Germline assignment: CDR1 MDHEN and CDR2 SYDVKM. DNA of the CDR3: TGTGCCAGCAGTTTTACGGTGGGCAATCAGCCCCAGCATTTT. This translates into CASSFTVGNQPQHF.

The chain uses TRBV6-1 and TRBJ2-1; tentative D call: TRBD2 (6 bases). Looked up from germline, CDR1 is MNHNS and CDR2 is SASEGT. The V gene lost 3 bases and the J gene lost 6 bases, with 21 bases spanning the gap. This CDR3 spans 17 amino acids. DNA of the CDR3: TGTGCCAGCAGTGACATAGGGGCACCGACCGGGGGCAATGAGCAGTTCTTC. Translation: CASSDIGAPTGGNEQFF.

The chain links TRBV5-1 to TRBJ2-1, with 7 bases that match TRBD2. This CDR3 region has 14 residues. After removal of 0 bases from V and 7 bases from J, the junction contained 4 bases not matched to a gene. The germline V gene encodes CDR1 SGHRS and CDR2 YFSETQ. The CDR3 nucleotides are TGCGCCAGCAGCTTGGAAGGGGAGGGTAATGAGCAGTTCTTC. Residues: CASSLEGEGNEQFF.

This clone was recorded once. The rearrangement joins TRBV6-1 to TRBJ2-6, with D unresolved. CDR1 MNHNS and CDR2 SASEGT come from the germline V gene. Trimming removed 6 bases from V and 0 bases from J, with 9 bases in between. The CDR3 covers 15 residues. The CDR3 nucleotides are TGTGCCAGCAGCCAACAGAGCTCTGGGGCCAACGTCCTGACTTTC. It yields the protein CASSQQSSGANVLTF.

CDR3 sequence (DNA): TGTGCCAAAAGAGGGACTAGCGGAGGCGAGCAGTACTTC. The encoded protein is CAKRGTSGGEQYF. The chain employs TRBV25-1 and TRBJ2-5, with TRBD2 matching over 11 bases. The DNA end is a closer match to TRBJ2-7, so the J assignment may be wrong. CDR3 length: 13 residues. Looked up from germline, CDR1 is MGHDK and CDR2 is SYGVNS.

The chain couples TRBV27 to TRBJ1-6; the match to TRBD1 covers 12 bases. The CDR3 has 18 amino acids. Germline loops: CDR1 MNHEY, CDR2 SMNVEV (reference sequence). V was pared by 3 bases and J by 9 bases, with 12 bases of the junction left unmatched. In DNA form, the CDR3 reads TGTGCCAGCAGTTTGGGGACAGGGGGCGCGGGCAGTCCTTCACCCCTCCACTTT. Protein product: CASSLGTGGAGSPSPLHF.

J is TRBJ2-2 and V is TRBV11-3; 8 bases are shared with TRBD2. V shed 6 bases, J shed 3 bases, and the junction held 6 bases outside the gene matches. The CDR3 has 15 residues. Per the germline V gene, CDR1 is SGHNT and CDR2 is YENEEA. CDR3: CASSFIAGHTGELFF. The CDR3 DNA reads as TGTGCCAGCAGTTTTATAGCGGGGCACACCGGGGAGCTGTTTTTT.

This clone was seen a handful of times. This chain joins TRBV5-6 and TRBJ2-7; D gene uncertain. Trimming took off 0 bases at V and 2 bases at J, with 15 bases between the two ends. Germline lookup yields CDR1 SGHDT and CDR2 YYEEEE. The CDR3 runs 16 residues. CDR3 bases: TGTGCCAGCAGCTTGGTTCCCAGGCGCTATCCCTACGAGCAGTACTTC. Translating gives CASSLVPRRYPYEQYF.

A few counts support this clone. V is TRBV5-6 and J is TRBJ2-2; 8 nucleotides match TRBD2. The junction had 13 bases not matched to a gene; V was cut back by 4 bases and J by 5 bases. The CDR3 is 17 amino acids. Germline assignment: CDR1 SGHDT and CDR2 YYEEEE. The DNA for the CDR3 is TGTGCCAGCAGCGATACCTCCACTAGCGGAAATACCGGGGAGCTGTTTTTT. Its translation is CASSDTSTSGNTGELFF.

The CDR3 spells CASSFAGQVNTGELFF. The CDR3 nucleotides read TGTGCCAGCAGCTTCGCCGGACAGGTGAACACCGGGGAGCTGTTTTTT. This chain connects TRBV7-3 to TRBJ2-2; 7 bases fit TRBD1. J lost 1 base, V lost 3 bases, and 5 bases had no gene match. CDR1 and CDR2 from the germline V gene are SGHTA and FQGTGA. The CDR3 has 16 residues. Together with reference TRBV7-3 and TRBJ2-2, the CDR3 gives the full variable domain: GAGVSQTPSNKVTEKGKYVELRCDPISGHTALYWYRQSLGQGPEFLIYFQGTGAADDSGLPNDRFFAVRPEGSVSTLKIQRTERGDSAVYLCASSFAGQVNTGELFFGEGSRLTVL.

The chain is built from TRBV4-3 and TRBJ1-2, with 9 bases aligning to TRBD1. This CDR3 contains 15 residues. Unmatched junction bases numbered 3, after V lost 0 bases and J lost 4 bases. Germline values: CDR1 LGHNA, CDR2 YSLEER. The CDR3 spells CASSQDLGQGYGYTF. The CDR3 DNA follows: TGCGCCAGCAGCCAAGATCTGGGACAGGGCTATGGCTACACCTTC.

The V gene is TRBV5-1, the J gene TRBJ2-1, with 8 bases identical to TRBD2. The CDR3 is made up of 16 amino acids. The junction had 4 bases not matched to a gene; V was cut back by 2 bases and J by 0 bases. Germline CDR1 is SGHRS and CDR2 is YFSETQ. CDR3 nucleotides: TGCGCCAGCAGCTTTTTAGCGGGAAGCTCCTACAATGAGCAGTTCTTC. Translated, it gives CASSFLAGSSYNEQFF.

The chain employs TRBV19 and TRBJ1-1, with D hard to call. CDR1 is LNHDA and CDR2 is SQIVND in the germline V gene (reference sequence). CDR3 length: 13 residues. V was shortened by 5 bases and J by 5 bases, with 12 bases between the two germline ends. The DNA for the CDR3 is TGTGCCAGTAGTGTTTCGGCCAGGACTGAAGCTTTCTTT. Protein product: CASSVSARTEAFF.

The V and J genes are TRBV7-2 and TRBJ2-5, with a weak D call TRBD2 (6 bases). V lost 8 bases to trimming and J lost 2 bases, with 18 bases between them. Germline loops: CDR1 SGHTA, CDR2 FQGNSA. This CDR3 spans 15 amino acids. The CDR3 region has the DNA TGTGCCAGCGCCTTCTCCGGGACTGCGCAAGAGACCCAGTACTTC. This gives the protein CASAFSGTAQETQYF.